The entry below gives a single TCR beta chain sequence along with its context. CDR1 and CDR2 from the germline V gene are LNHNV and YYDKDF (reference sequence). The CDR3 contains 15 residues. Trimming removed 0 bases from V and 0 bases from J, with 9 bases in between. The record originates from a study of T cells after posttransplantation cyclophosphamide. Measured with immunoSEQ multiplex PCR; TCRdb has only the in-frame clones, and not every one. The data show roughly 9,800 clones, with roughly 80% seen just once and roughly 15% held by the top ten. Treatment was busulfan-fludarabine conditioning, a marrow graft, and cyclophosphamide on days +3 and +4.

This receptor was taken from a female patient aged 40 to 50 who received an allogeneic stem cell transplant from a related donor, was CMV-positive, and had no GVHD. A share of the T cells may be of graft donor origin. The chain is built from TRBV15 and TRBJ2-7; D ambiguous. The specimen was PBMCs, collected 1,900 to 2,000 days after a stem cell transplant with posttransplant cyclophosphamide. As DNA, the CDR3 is TGTGCCACCAGCAGAGATAACGTAGTCTCCTACGAGCAGTACTTC. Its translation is CATSRDNVVSYEQYF.